This record covers a single T cell receptor beta chain. Other DNA sequences of this sample code for an identical CDR3. V lost 4 bases and J 6 bases, leaving 6 bases between the germline ends. Germline assignment: CDR1 MGHRA and CDR2 YSYEKL. The CDR3 is 12 amino acids. In the original analysis: Nucleated cell number was recorded as an estimate derived from reference gene primer amplification. Sequencing was performed with immunoSEQ multiplex PCR; in TCRdb, only in-frame clones are kept and a portion is missing. V and J calls and clone size follow that table, whereas D and trimming were derived from the DNA. The sample lists 390,000 or so clones; 80% to 90% were seen once. Seattle patients were enrolled during active infection and followed longitudinally. The sample is drawn from a study of blood T cell repertoires in COVID-19. Study-wide context: Some COVID-19 samples were acute and others convalescent; all came from the United States, Italy and Spain. The analysed material was cDNA or gDNA that came from T cells, B-cell-depleted T cells, or PBMCs.

Sequenced: peripheral blood. The sequence derives from a woman aged 30 to 39 with COVID-19, enrolled during active disease. The gene calls are TRBV4-1 and TRBJ2-2; D gene uncertain. CDR3 DNA: TGCGCCAGCAGCCCCCGGGCCGGGGAGCTGTTTTTT. This sequence encodes CASSPRAGELFF.